The T cell receptor (beta chain) described here comes from a study of T cell changes during pregnancy in multiple sclerosis. Germline CDR1 reads SGDLS; CDR2 reads YYNGEE. The ends lost 0 bases at V and 3 bases at J; junction bases unmatched: 8. The CDR3 has 16 residues. Some clones are missing from TCRdb's copy, which holds only in-frame ones; the method was immunoSEQ multiplex PCR. Among 45,000 to 70,000 clones, about 90% were seen once, and the ten largest hold approximately 0.6%. This receptor was obtained from a female donor with multiple sclerosis, enrolled in a pregnancy study. The rearrangement uses TRBV9 and TRBJ2-5, with 7 bases lining up with TRBD1. Source: CD4+ T cells from peripheral blood mononuclear cells, taken after pregnancy. DNA of the CDR3: TGTGCCAGCAGCGTAGGTGCCAGACAGGGCGAAGAGACCCAGTACTTC. This gives the protein CASSVGARQGEETQYF.